One and the same sample provided the 10 T cell receptor beta chains below, sequenced in a study of response to subunit inactivated influenza vaccine. TCRdb called the RT-PCR reads again in MiXCR, with one record for every CDR3 protein. Counted here are hundreds of thousands of distinct CDR3 sequences, roughly 13% occurring once; the ten biggest clones make up around 6.5%. The sequenced sample was PBMCs from blood, obtained approximately 15 days before vaccination. Receptors were obtained from a man aged 45-60 years who received an inactivated influenza vaccine.

The chain couples TRBV11-2 to TRBJ2-3; a weak D match, TRBD2 (5 bases). The CDR3 contains 18 residues. The germline V and J ends were trimmed by 0 bases and 5 bases, with 21 bases remaining between them. Per germline, CDR1 SGHAT and CDR2 FQNNGV. The CDR3 nucleotides read TGTGCCAGCAGCTTAGATGTAGGTGGGGTGAGGGCACGAGATACGCAGTATTTT. Amino acid sequence: CASSLDVGGVRARDTQYF. Full variable domain (rest looked up from reference TRBV11-2 and TRBJ2-3): EAGVAQSPRYKIIEKRQSVAFWCNPISGHATLYWYQQILGQGPKLLIQFQNNGVVDDSQLPKDRFSAERLKGVDSTLKIQPAKLEDSAVYLCASSLDVGGVRARDTQYFGPGTRLTVL.

This clonotype appeared a few times. J is TRBJ2-1 and V is TRBV5-1, with TRBD1 matching over 7 bases. Trimming cost V 3 bases and J 7 bases; bases outside gene matches: 10. The germline CDR1 and CDR2 sequences are SGHRS and YFSETQ. CDR3 length: 15 residues. CDR3 in DNA: TGCGCCAGCAGCTCGTCGACAGGGTCATTAAATGAGCAGTTCTTC. This translates into CASSSSTGSLNEQFF.

The rearrangement joins TRBV20-1 to TRBJ2-1, with D perhaps matching TRBD2 (7 bases). The germline CDR1 and CDR2 sequences are DFQATT and SNEGSKA (reference sequence). The V gene lost 0 bases and the J gene lost 8 bases, with 17 bases spanning the gap. This CDR3 has 15 residues. CDR3 in amino acids: CSARDPSGGGDEQFF. CDR3 bases: TGCAGTGCTAGAGACCCTAGCGGAGGGGGGGATGAGCAGTTCTTC.

This chain connects TRBV20-1 to TRBJ2-7; TRBD1 agrees at 9 bases. J was trimmed by 5 bases and V by 6 bases; bases with no gene match: 5. Germline CDR1 and CDR2: DFQATT and SNEGSKA (reference sequence). There are 12 residues in the CDR3. CDR3 in amino acids: CSAADRGNEQYF. The CDR3 DNA reads as TGCAGTGCCGCGGACAGGGGCAACGAGCAGTACTTC.

This clonotype was observed a handful of times. The V call is TRBV7-6, the J call TRBJ2-2; D uncertain. V dropped 5 bases and J dropped 7 bases, with 11 bases sitting between them. In germline, CDR1 is SGHVS, CDR2 FNYEAQ. The CDR3 covers 13 residues. CDR3 loop: CASSLPRSGELFF. DNA of the CDR3: TGTGCCAGCAGCCTACCTAGGAGCGGGGAGCTGTTTTTT. Complete variable domain (other parts from reference TRBV7-6 and TRBJ2-2): GAGVSQSPRYKVTKRGQDVALRCDPISGHVSLYWYRQALGQGPEFLTYFNYEAQQDKSGLPNDRFSAERPEGSISTLTIQRTEQRDSAMYRCASSLPRSGELFFGEGSRLTVL.

This clonotype has only a few counts. The chain combines TRBV20-1 with TRBJ2-7, with TRBD1 matching 9 bases. The germline V gene has CDR1 DFQATT and CDR2 SNEGSKA (reference sequence). CDR3 size: 14 residues. The ends lost 3 bases at V and 2 bases at J; junction bases unmatched: 5. The CDR3 sequence is CSARPGQGPYEQYF. The DNA of the CDR3 is TGCAGTGCTAGGCCGGGACAGGGACCCTACGAGCAGTACTTC.

Only a few counts were recorded for this clonotype. The chain uses TRBV5-1 and TRBJ2-2, with TRBD1 as a possible D gene (7 bases). V lost 3 bases, J lost 4 bases, and 13 bases lay in between. The V gene's germline CDR1 is SGHRS and CDR2 YFSETQ. The length of the CDR3 is 15 residues. The CDR3 region has the DNA TGCGCCAGCAGCTCGACAGGGCGGGGCACCGGGGAGCTGTTTTTT. Its translation is CASSSTGRGTGELFF.

This clonotype was found a few times. The V and J genes are TRBV12-3 or TRBV12-4 and TRBJ1-1, with D tentatively TRBD1 (6 bases). This CDR3 region has 13 residues. Trimming cost V 6 bases and J 3 bases, with 11 bases left between them. CDR3 loop: CASSYTGYTEAFF. CDR3 nucleotides: TGTGCCAGCAGCTACACAGGGTACACTGAAGCTTTCTTT.

V gene TRBV4-3 combines with J gene TRBJ2-1; D remains unclear. The V and J ends lost 1 base and 6 bases respectively, with 10 bases between them. Per germline, CDR1 LGHNA and CDR2 YSLEER. There are 14 residues in the CDR3. In DNA form, the CDR3 reads TGCGCCAGCAGCCAAGGGCACAGACGCAATGAGCAGTTCTTC. It encodes CASSQGHRRNEQFF.

The J gene is TRBJ2-5, the V gene TRBV12-3 or TRBV12-4; D unresolved. The CDR3 runs 13 residues. The V gene lost 3 bases and the J gene lost 5 bases, with 10 bases spanning the gap. The DNA for the CDR3 is TGTGCCAGCAGTTTTGGCAGGAGTGAGACCCAGTACTTC. Its protein product is CASSFGRSETQYF.